The present TCR beta chain was sequenced within a study of cytomegalovirus exposure and HLA in healthy donors (dated by TCRdb to 2015 to 2018). For context, the study as a whole: According to an earlier analysis of around 600 of the donors, 150 million to 200 million T cells yielded over 100 million unique TCR beta sequences and about 300 Gb of sequence data. Besides the first cohort of roughly 700 subjects, a separate validation cohort made up of some 110 different subjects was used. Both class I and class II loci were covered by HLA typing, at four-digit resolution. About five DR-DQ haplotypes were treated as single units for association and clustering because of strong linkage in the cohort. The genetic ancestry cluster associated with self-reported Caucasian donors included 65% to 90% of the approximately 410 genotyped donors. A later genetic analysis used genome-wide SNP genotypes for about 60% of the 666 donors, treating that subset as a discovery cohort. The study was designed to test whether signatures of past pathogen exposure could be identified by cataloging public T cell receptors. In the later analysis, no new phenotypic data were used to find candidate immune exposures; instead, reliance was placed on TCR beta sequences and their occurrence across donors. Around 320 gigabases of sequencing data and tens of millions of unique TCR sequences were included in an early release covering several hundred HLA-typed donors. The number of typed donors differed by locus: 629-630 for A, B, C, DRB1 and DQB1; some 540 for DQA1; 606 for DPA1; and about 450 for DPB1. The study profiled the T cell repertoires of about 640 subjects by immunosequencing and related them to cytomegalovirus serostatus. Donor age, sex, ethnicity and CMV serostatus were compiled alongside the repertoire data. On average, about 200,000 unique TCR beta nucleotide sequences were sequenced per donor among 398 genotyped donors of the cohort, with around 19% of those sequences being non-productive. An earlier analysis of 587 of the donors used high-throughput TCR beta sequencing to judge whether each TCR beta V gene segment behaved as functional or pseudogenic. A later analysis re-examined previously published TCR beta repertoires from about 670 donors and added high-resolution HLA genotyping to investigate patterns of TCR occurrence. The study combined high-throughput TCR immunosequencing, statistical association of individual TCRs with disease status, and machine learning to predict cytomegalovirus infection status. Every discovery cohort repertoire had been produced on one sequencing platform. Study-wide conclusions, independent of this receptor: A later analysis found that TCR association rates varied across HLA loci, with DRB1 alleles showing the most associated TCRs and HLA-C alleles the fewest. An earlier analysis of around 600 of the donors showed that most TCR beta V segments appeared in productive rearrangements either about 87% or about 30% of the time, which broadly matched IMGT annotations. Several of the top co-occurrence clusters appeared to be linked to parvovirus B19, influenza, CMV and Epstein-Barr virus, according to a later analysis. HLA typing was unavailable for some donors at each locus, so association tests used only the typed subset. Some IMGT-functional V segments, including TRBV6-2 and TRBV6-3, could not be told apart with the 87-base-pair reads, so those segments were excluded. A later analysis found that HLA-associated TCR beta chains were more clonally expanded and had lower generation probabilities than equally common non-associated chains. A total of fewer than 200 TCR beta chains were listed by the study as associated with cytomegalovirus. According to the authors, the approach could potentially be generalized to other disease states and immunological phenotypes. Presence/absence analyses assumed roughly uniform sequencing depth across donors, an assumption that may not hold. Only TCR beta chains were sequenced in this cohort, and the absence of alpha or paired-chain data limited detectable features. A group of highly shared sequence variants was considered likely to be a technical artifact of the sequencing pipeline. Most CMV-associated TCR beta chains appeared to be HLA-restricted in a later analysis, and the HLA associations seemed to be driven largely by CMV exposure. Compared with the roughly 670-donor mean, donors in an Asian-associated ancestry cluster had fewer N-insertions in productive TCRs, according to a later genetic analysis. Because counts were too low, about 18 rarely observed V segments, including chromosome 9 orphons, were excluded from the earlier analysis of some 540 of the donors. When HLA alleles, especially DR and DQ, strongly co-occurred, attributing TCR associations to individual alleles was difficult. Cytomegalovirus status was reported to be diagnosed by the classifier with high specificity and sensitivity in both the original and validation cohorts. At a false discovery rate of 0.05, a later analysis linked under 20,000 TCR beta sequences to specific HLA alleles. In vitro tests confirmed that a few of the cytomegalovirus-associated TCR beta chains recognize cytomegalovirus antigens. A later genetic analysis associated a missense DCLRE1C variant with V-gene and J-gene trimming of TCR beta chains, and an independent cohort replicated the association. Across donors, most TCR sequences were observed very rarely, whereas some public TCRs were present in many individuals. Correlated functional status among segregating V segments might be attributable to linkage disequilibrium, but an unknown experimental factor could not be ruled out. A further reported finding was that TCR beta sequences accurately predicted the HLA-A and HLA-B alleles for most subjects in the first cohort. CMV serostatus was the only immune exposure information available for the cohort.

This clone appeared a single time. Its antigen specificity is not known. No much larger clonotype is one base removed from it; base qualities were not supplied. The CDR3, cysteine through phenylalanine, is 12 amino acids long. Only the CDR3 DNA stays, 36 bases, in frame from base 1. V lost 7 bases and J lost 6 bases, and the count of bases not matched to a germline gene is 3. CDR1 SNHLY and CDR2 FYNNEI are derived from the germline V gene. The cohort comprised approximately 700 healthy bone marrow donors. At the time of sampling, every cohort member was nominally healthy, though immune exposures that went unrecorded were likely present. The donor tested CMV seropositive, placing the donor among the 250 to 350 seropositive members of the cohort. A peripheral blood sample was provided by each donor, and peripheral blood mononuclear cells were used for TCR beta sequencing. The Qiagen DNeasy Blood Extraction Kit was used to extract genomic DNA from the blood cell samples.

The library came from the immunoSEQ multiplex PCR assay. The multiplex PCR relied on a mix of 60 forward primers for TCR Vbeta segments and 13 reverse primers for TCR Jbeta segments. Amplification of the CDR3 region of rearranged TCR beta genes was performed with a multiplex PCR assay on genomic DNA. On the Illumina HiSeq System, the amplified TCR beta libraries were sequenced as 87-base-pair reads. The authors processed their data as follows. A later analysis counted 65 million to 90 million unique TCR beta chains across the approximately 700 repertoires, and about 10 million of these chains were shared by at least two donors. Raw reads were error-corrected and collapsed into unique sequences by a nearest-neighbor algorithm in which closely related sequences were merged to remove PCR and sequencing errors. V, D and J gene segments were assigned by aligning CDR3 sequences to IMGT reference sequences. For a sequence to be retained, at least a six-nucleotide match to both a V gene segment and a J gene segment was required. Rearrangements were classified as productive when the CDR3 lacked stop codons and remained in frame with V and J, and all other rearrangements were classified as non-productive. Following IMGT convention, CDR3 was defined as the stretch from the second conserved V-encoded cysteine up to the conserved J-encoded phenylalanine. Sequences without an unambiguous match to a single V gene segment were excluded from the earlier analysis of about 630 of the donors. In an earlier analysis of roughly 500 of the donors, V segments were called functional above 56.7% productive rearrangements and were called segregating when the between-donor standard deviation exceeded 5%. A statistical classification framework was built for diagnosing cytomegalovirus status from the catalog of TCR beta chain sequences. In a later analysis, V and J genes were assigned by comparing TCR nucleotide sequences against IMGT/GENE-DB human TR gene sequences. Using the TCRdist pipeline, a later analysis assigned CDR3 sequences along with most-parsimonious VDJ recombination scenarios. In a later analysis, every TCR beta chain was defined by the combination of its CDR3 amino acid sequence and its V-gene family, and reads without a unique V-gene family were dropped. To address suspected cross-contamination and a sequencing artifact, a later analysis removed 592 highly shared, low-generation-probability nucleotide sequences. In a later analysis, a clonal expansion index was calculated for each public chain from normalized within-repertoire ranks of inferred template counts. Generation probabilities in a later analysis came from a VDJ recombination model fitted to out-of-frame rearrangements, and those results were checked against IGoR. In a later analysis, TCR-TCR, TCR-HLA and TCR-CMV co-occurrence was scored with hypergeometric tests, and a repertoire-size bias correction was applied to TCR pairs. To estimate false discovery rates, a later analysis permuted the HLA or CMV assignments 20 times. In a later analysis, co-occurring TCRs were grouped using DBSCAN, with TCRdist sequence similarity added in when clustering inside HLA-allele-positive subsets. Repertoires with fewer than 30,000 or more than 120,000 public chains, plus five repertoires with anomalous nucleotide sharing, were excluded from co-occurrence clustering. Imported from immuneACCESS, the table was reduced by TCRdb to in-frame sequences with V and J called. These copies leave out some clones; in studies compared against another copy, an unresolved V gene accounts for under half, and the cause of the remainder is not known. V, J and clone size reflect that table, while D and trimming were determined from the DNA. This sample holds 150,000 to 200,000 clones; around 79% were observed only once. Jointly, the top ten make up 5% to 8% of the sample.

Material: PBMCs. The clonotype comes from a man between 40 and 49 years old in good health and CMV-seropositive. The chain is made from TRBV2 and TRBJ1-5, and 7 junction bases match TRBD1. The bases are TGTGCCAGCACCGGGGACAGTCAGCCCCAGCATTTT. This encodes CASTGDSQPQHF.